This T cell receptor beta chain was captured in a study of T cells in tuberculosis. General study points: Shorter CDR3-alpha in active tuberculosis partly drove smaller distances.

The data were produced by immunoSEQ multiplex PCR, yet TCRdb's version contains in-frame clones alone and is incomplete. The sample carries roughly 34,000 clones, 95% to 97% recorded once. Between the trimmed V and J ends, which lost 0 bases and 6 bases, there was a span of 13 bases. Germline-derived CDR1 and CDR2 are SGHDT and YYEEEE. The CDR3 is 15 residues long. Details on this clone: What it binds is not known.

The clonotype was recovered from a donor aged 10 to 29 with latent tuberculosis or without tuberculosis infection. The sequenced material came from PBMCs. V and J are TRBV5-6 and TRBJ2-1, with a weak D call TRBD1 (7 bases). The CDR3 nucleotides are TGTGCCAGCAGCTTGGCGGCAGGGGGAGGCAATGAGCAGTTCTTC. Protein sequence: CASSLAAGGGNEQFF.